This T cell receptor (beta chain) is drawn from a study of blood T cell repertoires in COVID-19. The overall study: Specimens from acute and convalescent COVID-19 originated in the United States, Italy and Spain. Sample material is recorded as cDNA or gDNA derived from T cells, B-cell-depleted T cells, or PBMCs.

In its sample, this clone was seen once. The junction had 3 bases not matched to a gene; V was cut back by 7 bases and J by 4 bases. The germline CDR1 and CDR2 sequences are LNHDA and SQIVND (reference sequence). The CDR3 covers 13 residues. Original analysis: Estimates of nucleated cell counts were drawn from the amplification of reference gene primers. This table comes from immunoSEQ multiplex PCR, and its TCRdb copy is limited to in-frame clones, with some not included. D and trimming come from the DNA, and the V and J calls and clone size come from that table. The sample lists about 200,000 clones; roughly 80% were seen once.

This clonotype originated in a woman aged 80 or over with acute or convalescent COVID-19. The chain has TRBV19 and TRBJ1-2; 10 positions agree with TRBD1. Sequencing input: peripheral blood. As DNA, the CDR3 is TGTGCCAGTAAGACAGGGGGCGGCTATGGCTACACCTTC. Residues: CASKTGGGYGYTF.